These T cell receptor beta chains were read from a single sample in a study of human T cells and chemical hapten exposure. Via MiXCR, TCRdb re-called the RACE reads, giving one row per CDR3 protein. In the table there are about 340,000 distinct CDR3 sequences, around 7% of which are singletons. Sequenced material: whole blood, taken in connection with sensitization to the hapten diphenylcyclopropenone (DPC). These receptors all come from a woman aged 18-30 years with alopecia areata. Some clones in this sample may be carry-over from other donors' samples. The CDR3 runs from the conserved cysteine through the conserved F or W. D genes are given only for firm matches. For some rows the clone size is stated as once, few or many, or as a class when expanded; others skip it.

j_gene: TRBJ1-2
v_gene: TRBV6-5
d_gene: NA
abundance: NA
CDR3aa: CASSYSPTGNYGYTF
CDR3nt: TGTGCCAGCAGTTACTCTCCGACGGGGAACTATGGCTACACCTTC

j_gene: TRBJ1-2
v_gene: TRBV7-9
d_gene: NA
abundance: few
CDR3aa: CASSLALSRGYGYTF
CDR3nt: TGTGCCAGCAGCTTAGCGTTAAGCCGGGGCTATGGCTACACCTTC

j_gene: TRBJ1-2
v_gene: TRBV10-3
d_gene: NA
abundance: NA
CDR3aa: CATSTELLGYTF
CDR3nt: TGTGCCACCTCGACGGAATTGCTCGGCTACACCTTC

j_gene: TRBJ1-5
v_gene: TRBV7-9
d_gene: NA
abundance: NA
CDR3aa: CASSPGGSYYSNQPQHF
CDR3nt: TGTGCCAGCAGCCCCGGGGGCTCCTACTATAGCAATCAGCCCCAGCATTTT

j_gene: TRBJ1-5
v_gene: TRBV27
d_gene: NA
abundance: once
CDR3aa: CASSLLGNNQPQHF
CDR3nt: TGTGCCAGCAGTTTACTCGGAAACAATCAGCCCCAGCATTTT

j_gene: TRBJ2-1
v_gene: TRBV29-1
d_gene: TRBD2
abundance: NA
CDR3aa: CSVEETSGGFDEQFF
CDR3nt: TGCAGCGTTGAAGAGACTAGCGGGGGGTTCGATGAGCAGTTCTTC

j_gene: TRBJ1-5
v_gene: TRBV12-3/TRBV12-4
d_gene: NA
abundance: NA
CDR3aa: CASSITGGSNQPQHF
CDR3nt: TGTGCCAGCAGTATAACCGGAGGAAGCAATCAGCCCCAGCATTTT

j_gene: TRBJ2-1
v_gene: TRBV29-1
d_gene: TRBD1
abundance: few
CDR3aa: CSVAPPTGLGNEQFF
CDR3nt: TGCAGCGTGGCCCCTCCGACAGGGTTGGGGAATGAGCAGTTCTTC

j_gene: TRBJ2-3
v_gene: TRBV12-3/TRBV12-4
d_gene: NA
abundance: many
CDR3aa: CASISPDGTQYF
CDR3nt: TGTGCCAGCATTAGTCCGGATGGTACGCAGTATTTT

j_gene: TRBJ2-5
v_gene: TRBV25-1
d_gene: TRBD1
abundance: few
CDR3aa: CASSKGQYQETQYF
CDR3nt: TGTGCCAGCTCAAAGGGACAGTACCAAGAGACCCAGTACTTC